This T cell receptor (beta chain) was captured in a study of CD8 T cells in ankylosing spondylitis. J gave up 5 bases and V 0 bases, and 6 bases lay outside the gene matches. Germline values: CDR1 MNHEY, CDR2 SVGAGI. The CDR3 loop spans 16 amino acids. In TCRdb, the 5' RACE reads were re-called with MiXCR into one record per CDR3 protein. Of just over 350,000 distinct CDR3 sequences in the sample, 20% to 25% were seen once. The receptor comes from a male donor with ankylosing spondylitis or in good health (not recorded which). V is TRBV6-5 and J is TRBJ2-1, with 8 bases lining up with TRBD2. Material: blood, either unsorted or a sorted T cell fraction (not recorded which). This chain's CDR3 is CASSYSDGGAHNEQFF. CDR3 sequence (DNA): TGTGCCAGCAGTTACTCGGACGGGGGGGCCCACAATGAGCAGTTCTTC.